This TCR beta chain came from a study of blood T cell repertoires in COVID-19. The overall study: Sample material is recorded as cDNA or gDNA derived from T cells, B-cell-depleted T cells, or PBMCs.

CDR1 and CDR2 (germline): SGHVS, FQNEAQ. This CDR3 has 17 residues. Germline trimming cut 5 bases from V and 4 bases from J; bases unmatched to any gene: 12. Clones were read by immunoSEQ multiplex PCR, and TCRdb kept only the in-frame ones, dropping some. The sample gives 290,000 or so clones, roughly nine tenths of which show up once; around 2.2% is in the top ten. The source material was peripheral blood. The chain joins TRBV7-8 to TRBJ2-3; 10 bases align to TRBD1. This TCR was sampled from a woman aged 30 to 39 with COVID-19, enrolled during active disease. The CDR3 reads CASSRVGQGNGADTQYF. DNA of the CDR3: TGTGCCAGCAGCCGCGTGGGACAGGGGAACGGCGCAGATACGCAGTATTTT.